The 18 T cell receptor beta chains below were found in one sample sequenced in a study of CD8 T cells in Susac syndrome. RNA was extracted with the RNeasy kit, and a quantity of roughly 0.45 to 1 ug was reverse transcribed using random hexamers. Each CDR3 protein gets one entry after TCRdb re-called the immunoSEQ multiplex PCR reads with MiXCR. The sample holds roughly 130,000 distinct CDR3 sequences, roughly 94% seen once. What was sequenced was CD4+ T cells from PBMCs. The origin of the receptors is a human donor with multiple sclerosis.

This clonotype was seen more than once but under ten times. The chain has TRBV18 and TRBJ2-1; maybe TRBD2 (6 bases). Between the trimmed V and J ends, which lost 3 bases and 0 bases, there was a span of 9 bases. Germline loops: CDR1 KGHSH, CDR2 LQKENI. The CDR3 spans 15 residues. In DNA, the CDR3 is TGTGCCAGCTCACCTAGCGGTAGCTCCTACAATGAGCAGTTCTTC. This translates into CASSPSGSSYNEQFF.

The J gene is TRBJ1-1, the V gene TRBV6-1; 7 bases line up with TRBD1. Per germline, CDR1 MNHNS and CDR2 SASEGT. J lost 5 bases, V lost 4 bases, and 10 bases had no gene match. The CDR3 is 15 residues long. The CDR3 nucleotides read TGTGCCAGCAGTGGGATGGGGACAGTCGAGACTGAAGCTTTCTTT. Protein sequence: CASSGMGTVETEAFF.

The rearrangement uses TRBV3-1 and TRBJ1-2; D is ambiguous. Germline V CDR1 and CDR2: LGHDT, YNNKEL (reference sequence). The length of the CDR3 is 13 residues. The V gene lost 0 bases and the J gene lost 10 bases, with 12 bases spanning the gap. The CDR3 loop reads CASSQDGRFPYTF. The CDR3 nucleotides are TGTGCCAGCAGCCAAGACGGCAGGTTTCCCTACACCTTC.

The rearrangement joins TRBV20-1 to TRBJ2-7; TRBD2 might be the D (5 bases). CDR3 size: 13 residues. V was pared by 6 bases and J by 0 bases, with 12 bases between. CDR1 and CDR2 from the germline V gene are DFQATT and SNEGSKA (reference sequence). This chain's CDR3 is CSAPRGGSYEQYF. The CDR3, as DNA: TGCAGTGCACCGCGCGGAGGCTCCTACGAGCAGTACTTC.

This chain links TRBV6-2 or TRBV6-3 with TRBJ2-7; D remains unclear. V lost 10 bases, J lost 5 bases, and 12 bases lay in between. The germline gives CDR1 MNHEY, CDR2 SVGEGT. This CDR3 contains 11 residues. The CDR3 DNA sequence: TGTGCCACCTGTCTCTATCACGAGCAGTACTTC. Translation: CATCLYHEQYF.

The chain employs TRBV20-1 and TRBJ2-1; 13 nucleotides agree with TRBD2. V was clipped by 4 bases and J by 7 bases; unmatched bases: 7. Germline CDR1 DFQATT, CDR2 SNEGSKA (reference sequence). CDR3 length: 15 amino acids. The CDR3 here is CSATTSGRLRNEQFF. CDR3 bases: TGCAGTGCTACGACTAGCGGGAGGTTGAGGAATGAGCAGTTCTTC.

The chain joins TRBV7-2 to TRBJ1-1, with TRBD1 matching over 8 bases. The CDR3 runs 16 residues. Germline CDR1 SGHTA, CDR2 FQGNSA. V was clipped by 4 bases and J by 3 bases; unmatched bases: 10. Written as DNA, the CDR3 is TGTGCCAGCAGCTCCGCTTCACAGGGGGTATACACTGAAGCTTTCTTT. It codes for CASSSASQGVYTEAFF.

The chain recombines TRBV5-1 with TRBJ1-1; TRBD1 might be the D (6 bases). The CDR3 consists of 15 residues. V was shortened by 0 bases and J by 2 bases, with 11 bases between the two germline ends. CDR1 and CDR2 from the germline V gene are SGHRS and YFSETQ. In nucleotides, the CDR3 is TGCGCCAGCAGCTTGGGGGGGCCGGGAAACACTGAAGCTTTCTTT. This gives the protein CASSLGGPGNTEAFF.

CDR3 nucleotides: TGTGCCAGCCACAACAATGAGCAGTTCTTC. This gives the protein CASHNNEQFF. V is TRBV2 and J is TRBJ2-1; D uncertain. Germline V lookup: CDR1 SNHLY, CDR2 FYNNEI. The CDR3 is made up of 10 amino acids. Trimming pared 8 bases from V and 5 bases from J, leaving 4 bases between.

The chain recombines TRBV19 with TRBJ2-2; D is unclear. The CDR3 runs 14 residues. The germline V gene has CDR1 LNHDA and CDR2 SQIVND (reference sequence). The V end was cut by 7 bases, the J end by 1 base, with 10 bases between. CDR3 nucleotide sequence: TGTGCCAGTACCCTGGGCATGAACACCGGGGAGCTGTTTTTT. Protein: CASTLGMNTGELFF. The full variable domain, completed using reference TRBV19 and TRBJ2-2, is DGGITQSPKYLFRKEGQNVTLSCEQNLNHDAMYWYRQDPGQGLRLIYYSQIVNDFQKGDIAEGYSVSREKKESFPLTVTSAQKNPTAFYLCASTLGMNTGELFFGEGSRLTVL.

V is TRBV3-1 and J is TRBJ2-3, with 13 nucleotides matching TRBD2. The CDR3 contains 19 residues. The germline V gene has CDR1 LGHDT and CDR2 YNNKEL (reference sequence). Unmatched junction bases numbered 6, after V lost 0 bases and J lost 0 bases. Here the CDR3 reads CASSQDPGTSGISTDTQYF. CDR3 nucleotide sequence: TGTGCCAGCAGCCAAGACCCCGGGACTAGCGGGATTAGCACAGATACGCAGTATTTT.

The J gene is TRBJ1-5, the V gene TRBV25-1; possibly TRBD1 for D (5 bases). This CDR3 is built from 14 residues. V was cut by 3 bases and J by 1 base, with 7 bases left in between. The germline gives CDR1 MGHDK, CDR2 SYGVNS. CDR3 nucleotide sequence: TGTGCCAGCAGTGATTGGGACAGCAATCAGCCCCAGCATTTT. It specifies CASSDWDSNQPQHF.

CDR3 DNA sequence: TGCGCCAGCAGCCGGACTAGCGGACCCTTTGGCTCCTACAATGAGCAGTTCTTC. Translating gives CASSRTSGPFGSYNEQFF. The rearrangement joins TRBV4-1 to TRBJ2-1; 10 bases are shared with TRBD2. The CDR3 has 18 residues. Germline assignment: CDR1 MGHRA and CDR2 YSYEKL. Losses at the gene ends were 4 bases for V and 0 bases for J; bases not matched to a gene: 9.

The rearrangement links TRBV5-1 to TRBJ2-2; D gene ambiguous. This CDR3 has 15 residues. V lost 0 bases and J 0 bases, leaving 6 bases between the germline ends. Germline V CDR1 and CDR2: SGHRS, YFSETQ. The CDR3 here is CASSLAQSNTGELFF. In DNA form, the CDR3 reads TGCGCCAGCAGCTTGGCACAGTCGAACACCGGGGAGCTGTTTTTT. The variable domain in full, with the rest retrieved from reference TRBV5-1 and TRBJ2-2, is KAGVTQTPRYLIKTRGQQVTLSCSPISGHRSVSWYQQTPGQGLQFLFEYFSETQRNKGNFPGRFSGRQFSNSRSEMNVSTLELGDSALYLCASSLAQSNTGELFFGEGSRLTVL.

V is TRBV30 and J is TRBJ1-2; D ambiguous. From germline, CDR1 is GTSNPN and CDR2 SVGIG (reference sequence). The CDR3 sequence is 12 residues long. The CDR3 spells CAHSGPQLGYTF. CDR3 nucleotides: TGTGCGCACTCCGGCCCCCAGCTGGGCTACACCTTC.

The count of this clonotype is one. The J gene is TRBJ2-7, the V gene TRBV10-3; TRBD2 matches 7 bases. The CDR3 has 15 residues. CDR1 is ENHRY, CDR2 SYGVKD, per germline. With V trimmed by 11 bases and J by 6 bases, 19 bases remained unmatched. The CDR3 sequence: CALSGGTKTAGEQYF. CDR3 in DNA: TGTGCCCTTTCAGGAGGGACTAAAACGGCCGGCGAGCAGTACTTC.

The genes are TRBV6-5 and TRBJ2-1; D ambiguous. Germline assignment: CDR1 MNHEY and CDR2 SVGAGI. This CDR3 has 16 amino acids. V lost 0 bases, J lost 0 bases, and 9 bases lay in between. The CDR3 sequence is CASSYSGKSSYNEQFF. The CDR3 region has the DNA TGTGCCAGCAGTTACTCGGGGAAAAGCTCCTACAATGAGCAGTTCTTC.

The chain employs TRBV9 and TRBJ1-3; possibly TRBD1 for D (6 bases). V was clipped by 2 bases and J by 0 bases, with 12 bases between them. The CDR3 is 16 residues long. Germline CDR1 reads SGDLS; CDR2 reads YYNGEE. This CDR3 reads CASSVGADSSGNTIYF. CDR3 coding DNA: TGTGCCAGCAGCGTGGGGGCCGACTCCTCTGGAAACACCATATATTTT.